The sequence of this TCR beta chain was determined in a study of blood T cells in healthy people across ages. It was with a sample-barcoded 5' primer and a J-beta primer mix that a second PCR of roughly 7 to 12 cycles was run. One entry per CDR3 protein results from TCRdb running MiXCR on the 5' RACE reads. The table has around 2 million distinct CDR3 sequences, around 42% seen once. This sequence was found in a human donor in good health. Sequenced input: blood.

The CDR3 loop is CASSPGTGKDQPQHF. DNA of the CDR3: TGTGCCAGCAGTCCCGGGACAGGGAAAGATCAGCCCCAGCATTTT. This sequence joins TRBV12-3 or TRBV12-4 and TRBJ1-5; 9 bases align to TRBD1. Trimming took 5 bases from V and 5 from J; bases not matched to a gene: 7. There are 15 residues in the CDR3.